This is a list of T cell receptor beta chains from one sample in a study of blood T cell repertoires in COVID-19. The assay was immunoSEQ multiplex PCR, and TCRdb's table has in-frame clones only and misses some. The profile shows roughly 230,000 clones, approximately 85% of them singletons. The specimen was peripheral blood. Receptor source: a human donor in a cohort sampled during active COVID-19. Each CDR3 is given with its conserved first and last residue. The D gene is left open where the match is weak. Size values are once, few and many counts, or a class for expanded clones, and some rows have none.

cdr3_length clone_size j_call d_call v_call cdr3_nt cdr3_aa
13 - TRBJ2-7 - TRBV28 TGTGCCAGCAGCGGGGGAGATACCTACGAGCAGTACTTC CASSGGDTYEQYF
16 - TRBJ2-3 - TRBV27 TGTGCCAGCAGTTTCTCTGGGGCTCTAAGCACAGATACGCAGTATTTT CASSFSGALSTDTQYF
14 - TRBJ1-6 TRBD1 TRBV28 TGTGCCAGCAGTTTGGGACAGGGAAATTCACCCCTCCACTTT CASSLGQGNSPLHF
13 - TRBJ1-1 TRBD1 TRBV4-3 TGCGCCAGCAGCCGAATACAGGGGACTGAAGCTTTCTTT CASSRIQGTEAFF
16 few TRBJ2-2 TRBD1 TRBV24-1 TGTGCCACCAGTGATTCGGGACAGGCGAACACCGGGGAGCTGTTTTTT CATSDSGQANTGELFF
15 - TRBJ2-7 - TRBV4-3 TGCGCCAGCAGCCAACAGGACAGAAACTCCTACGAGCAGTACTTC CASSQQDRNSYEQYF
15 - TRBJ2-7 TRBD1 TRBV7-9 TGTGCCAGCAGCTCCCCCCGGACAGGGACTTCCGAGCAGTACTTC CASSSPRTGTSEQYF
16 - TRBJ1-5 TRBD1 TRBV27 TGTGCCAGCATTCTTCCGGACAGGCTGAGTGGTCAGCCCCAGCATTTT CASILPDRLSGQPQHF
16 - TRBJ2-2 TRBD1 TRBV4-3 TGCGCCAGCAGCCCAGGGACAGGGGGCATCACCGGGGAGCTGTTTTTT CASSPGTGGITGELFF
15 - TRBJ2-1 TRBD2 TRBV7-6 TGTGCCAGCAGCTTGCTAGCGGGAGTGAATAATGAGCAGTTCTTC CASSLLAGVNNEQFF
14 - TRBJ1-2 - TRBV3-1/TRBV3-2 TGTGCCAGCAGCTTTCAGGGGCGTAACTATGGCTACACCTTC CASSFQGRNYGYTF
14 - TRBJ1-2 - TRBV6-6 TGTGCCAGCAGTTATAATAGGGGTGGCTATGGCTACACCTTC CASSYNRGGYGYTF
14 - TRBJ2-7 TRBD1 TRBV10-3 TGTGCCATCAGTGATGGGGACAGTTCCTACGAGCAGTACTTC CAISDGDSSYEQYF
15 - TRBJ1-5 - TRBV4-1 TGCGCCAGCAGCCTACGCCGGAGGGATGATCAGCCCCAGCATTTT CASSLRRRDDQPQHF